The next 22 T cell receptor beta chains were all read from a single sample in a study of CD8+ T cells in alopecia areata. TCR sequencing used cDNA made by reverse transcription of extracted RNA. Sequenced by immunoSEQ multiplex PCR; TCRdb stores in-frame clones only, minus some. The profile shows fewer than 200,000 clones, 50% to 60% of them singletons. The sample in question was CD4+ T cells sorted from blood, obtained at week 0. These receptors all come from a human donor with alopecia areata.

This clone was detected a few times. The CDR3 region has the DNA TGCAGCGTTGATGTAGCGGGAGGCACAGATACGCAGTATTTT. Its translation is CSVDVAGGTDTQYF. This sequence joins TRBV29-1 and TRBJ2-3; 9 bases map to TRBD2. From germline, CDR1 is SQVTM and CDR2 ANQGSEA. V shed 3 bases, J shed 1 base, and the junction held 2 bases outside the gene matches. The CDR3 loop spans 14 amino acids.

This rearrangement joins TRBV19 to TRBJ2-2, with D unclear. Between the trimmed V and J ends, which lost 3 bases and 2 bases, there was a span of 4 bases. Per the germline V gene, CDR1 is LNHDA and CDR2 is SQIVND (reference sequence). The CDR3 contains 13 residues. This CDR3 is CASSMPNTGELFF. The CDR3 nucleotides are TGTGCCAGTAGTATGCCCAACACCGGGGAGCTGTTTTTT.

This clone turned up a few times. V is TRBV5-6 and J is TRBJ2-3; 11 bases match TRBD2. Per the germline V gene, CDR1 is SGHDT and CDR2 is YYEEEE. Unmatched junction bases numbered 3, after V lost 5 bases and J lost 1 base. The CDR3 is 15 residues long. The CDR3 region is CASRILAGGTDTQYF. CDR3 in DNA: TGTGCCAGCAGAATACTAGCGGGGGGCACAGATACGCAGTATTTT.

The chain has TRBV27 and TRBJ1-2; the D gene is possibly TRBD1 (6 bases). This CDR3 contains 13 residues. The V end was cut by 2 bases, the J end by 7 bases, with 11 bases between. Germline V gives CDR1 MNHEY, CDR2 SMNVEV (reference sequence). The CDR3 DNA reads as TGTGCCAGCAGTTTACGCAGGGGCGGTGGCTACACCTTC. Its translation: CASSLRRGGGYTF.

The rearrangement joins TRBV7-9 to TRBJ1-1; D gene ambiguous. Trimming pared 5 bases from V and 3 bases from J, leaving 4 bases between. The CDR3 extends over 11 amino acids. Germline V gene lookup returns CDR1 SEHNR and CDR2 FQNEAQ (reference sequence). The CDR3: CASSPDTEAFF. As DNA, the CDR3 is TGTGCCAGCAGCCCGGACACTGAAGCTTTCTTT. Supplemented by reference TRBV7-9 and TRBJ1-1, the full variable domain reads DTGVSQNPRHKITKRGQNVTFRCDPISEHNRLYWYRQTLGQGPEFLTYFQNEAQLEKSRLLSDRFSAERPKGSFSTLEIQRTEQGDSAMYLCASSPDTEAFFGQGTRLTVV.

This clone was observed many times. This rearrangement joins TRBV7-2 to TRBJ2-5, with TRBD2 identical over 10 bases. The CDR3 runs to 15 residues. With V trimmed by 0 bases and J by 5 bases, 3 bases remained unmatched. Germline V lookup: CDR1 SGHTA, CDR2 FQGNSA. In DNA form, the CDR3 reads TGTGCCAGCAGCTTAGCAGCGGGGGGGCGGGAGACCCAGTACTTC. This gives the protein CASSLAAGGRETQYF.

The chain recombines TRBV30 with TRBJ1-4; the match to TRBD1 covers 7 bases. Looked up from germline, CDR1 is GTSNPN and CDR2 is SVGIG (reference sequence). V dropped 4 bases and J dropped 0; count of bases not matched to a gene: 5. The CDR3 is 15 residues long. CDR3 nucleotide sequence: TGTGCCTGGAAAGGGGGCGGATCAACTAATGAAAAACTGTTTTTT. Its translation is CAWKGGGSTNEKLFF.

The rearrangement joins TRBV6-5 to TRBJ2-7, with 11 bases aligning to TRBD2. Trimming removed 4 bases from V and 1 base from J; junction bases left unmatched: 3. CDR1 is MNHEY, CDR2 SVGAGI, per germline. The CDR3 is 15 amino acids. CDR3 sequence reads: CASSLLAGASYEQYF. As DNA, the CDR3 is TGTGCCAGCAGTTTACTAGCGGGGGCTTCCTACGAGCAGTACTTC.

In DNA, the CDR3 is TGTGCCAGCAGCCGCGGGGGGAATCAAGAGACCCAGTACTTC. Translation gives CASSRGGNQETQYF. The chain employs TRBV7-2 and TRBJ2-5; 8 positions agree with TRBD2. CDR3 size: 14 residues. With V trimmed by 5 bases and J by 2 bases, 4 bases remained unmatched. The germline CDR1 and CDR2 sequences are SGHTA and FQGNSA.

The CDR3 region has the DNA TGTGCCAGCAGTTTAAGACAGGGGAATTCACCCCTCCACTTT. Its protein product is CASSLRQGNSPLHF. The chain is built from TRBV27 and TRBJ1-6, with 8 bases identical to TRBD1. V dropped 2 bases and J dropped 7; count of bases not matched to a gene: 1. CDR3 length equals 14 residues. Germline CDR1 MNHEY, CDR2 SMNVEV (reference sequence).

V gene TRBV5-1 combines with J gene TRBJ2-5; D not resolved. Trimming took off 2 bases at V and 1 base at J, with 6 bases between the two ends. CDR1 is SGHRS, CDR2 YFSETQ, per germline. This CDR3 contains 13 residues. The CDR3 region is CASSFGGQETQYF. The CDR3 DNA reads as TGCGCCAGCAGCTTCGGCGGCCAAGAGACCCAGTACTTC. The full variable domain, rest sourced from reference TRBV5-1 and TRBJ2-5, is KAGVTQTPRYLIKTRGQQVTLSCSPISGHRSVSWYQQTPGQGLQFLFEYFSETQRNKGNFPGRFSGRQFSNSRSEMNVSTLELGDSALYLCASSFGGQETQYFGPGTRLLVL.

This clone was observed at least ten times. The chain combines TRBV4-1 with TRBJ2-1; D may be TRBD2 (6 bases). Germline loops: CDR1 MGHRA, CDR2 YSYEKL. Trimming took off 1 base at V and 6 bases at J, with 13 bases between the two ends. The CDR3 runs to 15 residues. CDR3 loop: CASSQVLAAFNEQFF. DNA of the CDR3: TGCGCCAGCAGCCAAGTCTTAGCGGCCTTCAATGAGCAGTTCTTC.

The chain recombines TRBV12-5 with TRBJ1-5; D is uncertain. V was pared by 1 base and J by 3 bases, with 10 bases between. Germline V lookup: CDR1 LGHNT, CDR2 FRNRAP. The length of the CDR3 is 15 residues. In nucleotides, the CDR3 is TGTGCTAGTGGTTTGGACACGGGCCCCAATCAGCCCCAGCATTTT. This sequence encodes CASGLDTGPNQPQHF.

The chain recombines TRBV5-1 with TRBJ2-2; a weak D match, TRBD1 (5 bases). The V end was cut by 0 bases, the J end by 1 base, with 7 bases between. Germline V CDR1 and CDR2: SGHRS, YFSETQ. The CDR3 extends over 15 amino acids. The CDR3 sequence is CASSLAQGNTGELFF. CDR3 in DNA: TGCGCCAGCAGCTTGGCCCAGGGGAACACCGGGGAGCTGTTTTTT.

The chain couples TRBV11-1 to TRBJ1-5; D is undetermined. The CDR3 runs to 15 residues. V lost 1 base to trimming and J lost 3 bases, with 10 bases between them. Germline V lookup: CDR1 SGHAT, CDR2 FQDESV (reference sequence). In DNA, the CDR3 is TGTGCCAGCAGCTTAGGTCAGGCCTTCAATCAGCCCCAGCATTTT. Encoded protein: CASSLGQAFNQPQHF.

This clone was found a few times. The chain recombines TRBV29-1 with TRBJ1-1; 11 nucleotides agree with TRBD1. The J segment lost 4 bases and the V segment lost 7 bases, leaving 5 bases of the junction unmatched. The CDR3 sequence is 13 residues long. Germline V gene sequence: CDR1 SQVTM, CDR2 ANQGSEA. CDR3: CSAGQGAGTEAFF. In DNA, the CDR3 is TGCAGCGCCGGACAGGGGGCCGGCACTGAAGCTTTCTTT.

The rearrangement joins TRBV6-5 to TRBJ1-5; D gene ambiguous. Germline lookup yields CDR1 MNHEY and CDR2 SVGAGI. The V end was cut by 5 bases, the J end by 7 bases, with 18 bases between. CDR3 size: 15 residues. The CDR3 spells CASSTRAGEKQPQHF. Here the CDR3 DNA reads TGTGCCAGCAGTACAAGGGCGGGTGAAAAACAGCCCCAGCATTTT.

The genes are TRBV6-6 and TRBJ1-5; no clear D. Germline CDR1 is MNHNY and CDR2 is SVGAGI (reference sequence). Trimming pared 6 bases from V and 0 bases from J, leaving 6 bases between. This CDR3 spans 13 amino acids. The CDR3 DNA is TGTGCCAGCAGGGACGGTAGCAATCAGCCCCAGCATTTT. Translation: CASRDGSNQPQHF.

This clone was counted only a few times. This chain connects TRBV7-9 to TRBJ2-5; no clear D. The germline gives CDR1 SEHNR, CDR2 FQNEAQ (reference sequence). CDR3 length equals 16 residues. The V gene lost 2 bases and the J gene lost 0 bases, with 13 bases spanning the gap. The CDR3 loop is CASSLWAMADQETQYF. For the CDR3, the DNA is TGTGCCAGCAGCTTATGGGCCATGGCAGACCAAGAGACCCAGTACTTC. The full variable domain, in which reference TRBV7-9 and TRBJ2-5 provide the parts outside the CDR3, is DTGVSQNPRHKITKRGQNVTFRCDPISEHNRLYWYRQTLGQGPEFLTYFQNEAQLEKSRLLSDRFSAERPKGSFSTLEIQRTEQGDSAMYLCASSLWAMADQETQYFGPGTRLLVL.

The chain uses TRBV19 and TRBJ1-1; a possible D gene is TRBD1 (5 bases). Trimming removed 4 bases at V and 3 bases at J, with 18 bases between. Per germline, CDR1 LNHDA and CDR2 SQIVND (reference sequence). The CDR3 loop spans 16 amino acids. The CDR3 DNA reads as TGTGCCAGTAGTACAAAGGCCGGGGCCCTATACACTGAAGCTTTCTTT. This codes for CASSTKAGALYTEAFF.

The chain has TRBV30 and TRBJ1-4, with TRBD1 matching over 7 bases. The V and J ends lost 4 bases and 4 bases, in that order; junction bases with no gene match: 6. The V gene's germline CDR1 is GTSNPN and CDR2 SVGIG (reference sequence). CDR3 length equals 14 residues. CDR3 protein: CAWMGDSYNEKLFF. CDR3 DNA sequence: TGTGCCTGGATGGGGGACAGTTATAATGAAAAACTGTTTTTT.

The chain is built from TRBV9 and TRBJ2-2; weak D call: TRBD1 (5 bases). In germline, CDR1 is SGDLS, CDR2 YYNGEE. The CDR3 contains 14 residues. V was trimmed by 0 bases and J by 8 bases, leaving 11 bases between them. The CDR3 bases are TGTGCCAGCAGCGTAGCGCAGGGCGTTGGGGAGCTGTTTTTT. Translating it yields CASSVAQGVGELFF. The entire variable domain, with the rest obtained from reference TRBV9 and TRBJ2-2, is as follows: DSGVTQTPKHLITATGQRVTLRCSPRSGDLSVYWYQQSLDQGLQFLIQYYNGEERAKGNILERFSAQQFPDLHSELNLSSLELGDSALYFCASSVAQGVGELFFGEGSRLTVL.